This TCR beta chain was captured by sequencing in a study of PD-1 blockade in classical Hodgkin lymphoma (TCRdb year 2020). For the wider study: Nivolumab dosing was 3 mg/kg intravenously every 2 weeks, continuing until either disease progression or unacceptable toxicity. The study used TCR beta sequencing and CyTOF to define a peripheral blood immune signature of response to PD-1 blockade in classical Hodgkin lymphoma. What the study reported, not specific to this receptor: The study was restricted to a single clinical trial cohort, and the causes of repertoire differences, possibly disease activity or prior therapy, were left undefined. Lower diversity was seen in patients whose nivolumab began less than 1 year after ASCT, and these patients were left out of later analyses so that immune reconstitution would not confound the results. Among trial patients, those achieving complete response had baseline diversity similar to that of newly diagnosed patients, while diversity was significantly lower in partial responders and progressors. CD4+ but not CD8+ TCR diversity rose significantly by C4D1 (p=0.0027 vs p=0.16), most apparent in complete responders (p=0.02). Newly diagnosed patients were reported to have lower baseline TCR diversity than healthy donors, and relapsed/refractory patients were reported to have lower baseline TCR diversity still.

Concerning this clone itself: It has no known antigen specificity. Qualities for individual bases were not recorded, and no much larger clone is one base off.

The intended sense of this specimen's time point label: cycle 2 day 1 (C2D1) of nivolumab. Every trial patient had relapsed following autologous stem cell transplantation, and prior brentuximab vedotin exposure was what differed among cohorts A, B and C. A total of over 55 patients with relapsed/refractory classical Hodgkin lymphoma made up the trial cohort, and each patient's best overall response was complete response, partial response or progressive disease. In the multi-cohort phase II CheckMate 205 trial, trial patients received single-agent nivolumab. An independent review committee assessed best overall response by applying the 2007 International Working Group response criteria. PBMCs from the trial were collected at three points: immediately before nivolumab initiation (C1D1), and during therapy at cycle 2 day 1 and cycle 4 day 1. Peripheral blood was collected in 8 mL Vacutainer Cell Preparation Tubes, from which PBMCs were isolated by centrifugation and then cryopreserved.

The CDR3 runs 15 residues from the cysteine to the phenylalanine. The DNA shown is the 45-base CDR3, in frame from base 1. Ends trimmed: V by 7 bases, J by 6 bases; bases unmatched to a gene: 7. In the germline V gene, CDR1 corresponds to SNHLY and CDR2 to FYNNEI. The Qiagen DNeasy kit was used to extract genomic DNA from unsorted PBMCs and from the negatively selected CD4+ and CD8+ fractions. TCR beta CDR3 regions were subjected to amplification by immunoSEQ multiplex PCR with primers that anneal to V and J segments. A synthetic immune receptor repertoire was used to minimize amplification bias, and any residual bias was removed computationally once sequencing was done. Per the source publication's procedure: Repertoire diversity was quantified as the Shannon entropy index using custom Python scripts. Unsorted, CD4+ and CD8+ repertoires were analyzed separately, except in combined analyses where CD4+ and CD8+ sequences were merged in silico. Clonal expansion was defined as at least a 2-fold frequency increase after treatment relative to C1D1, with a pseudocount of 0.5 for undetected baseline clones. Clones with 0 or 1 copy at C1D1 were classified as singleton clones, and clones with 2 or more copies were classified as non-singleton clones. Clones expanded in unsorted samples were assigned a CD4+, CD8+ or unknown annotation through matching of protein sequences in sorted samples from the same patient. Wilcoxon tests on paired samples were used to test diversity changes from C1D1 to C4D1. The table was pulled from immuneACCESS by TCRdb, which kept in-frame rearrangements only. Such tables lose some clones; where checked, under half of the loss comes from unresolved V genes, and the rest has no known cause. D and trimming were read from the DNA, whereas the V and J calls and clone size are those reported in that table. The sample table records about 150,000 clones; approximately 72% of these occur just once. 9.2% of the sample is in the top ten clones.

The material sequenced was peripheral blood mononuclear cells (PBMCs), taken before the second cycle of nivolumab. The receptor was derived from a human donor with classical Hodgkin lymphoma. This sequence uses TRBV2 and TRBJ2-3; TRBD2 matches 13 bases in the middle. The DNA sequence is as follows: TGTGCCAGCAACCGGGGGACTAGCGGGATGGATACGCAGTATTTT. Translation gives CASNRGTSGMDTQYF.